This T cell receptor beta chain was retrieved from a study of PD-L1 blockade in urothelial cancer. The overall study: Between 0 and 3 prior chemotherapy regimens had been given to patients. Median blood clonality was roughly 0.074, with under 100,000 unique TCRs.

The V gene's germline CDR1 is MDHEN and CDR2 SYDVKM. Trimming took 1 base from V and 0 from J, leaving 16 bases between them. CDR3 length: 17 amino acids. Synthetic templates analogous to TCR were spiked into all PCRs individually. Only in-frame clones appear in the TCRdb table, and some are missing; sequencing was by immunoSEQ multiplex PCR. The repertoire includes about 35,000 clones, about 80% of them detected once, and approximately 3.4% sits in the top ten. This receptor was taken from a man in his sixties or seventies with urothelial cancer. Sequenced here: PBMCs, sampled around atezolizumab (anti-PD-L1) treatment. The chain has TRBV28 and TRBJ2-7; D remains ambiguous. CDR3 amino acids: CASSLYGRGPISYEQYF. CDR3 bases: TGTGCCAGCAGTTTATACGGCCGAGGTCCCATCTCCTACGAGCAGTACTTC.